This T cell receptor (beta chain) was sequenced in a study of T cells in Graves' hyperthyroidism and ophthalmopathy. Study findings and constraints: Ophthalmopathy and stable hyperthyroidism were separated by a 13 V-J model.

There are a few counts of this clonotype. The antigen is undetermined. The authors obtained PBMCs from roughly 10 ml of fresh peripheral blood. Amplified TCR beta CDR3 regions derived from RNA transcripts. The HTBI primer set was used in a first-round RT-PCR of the TCR CDR3. Each CDR3 protein is one row after TCRdb ran MiXCR on the multiplex PCR reads. The sample carries more than 500,000 distinct CDR3 sequences, 15% to 20% recorded once. The source is a woman aged 30 to 39 with Graves' ophthalmopathy. The sequencing sample was made of blood.

The CDR3 region is CAWSVRLVSPLHF. CDR3 sequence (DNA): TGTGCCTGGAGTGTACGACTCGTTTCACCCCTCCACTTT. The chain is built from TRBV30 and TRBJ1-6; D is unclear. The CDR3 covers 13 residues. CDR1 and CDR2 from the germline V gene are GTSNPN and SVGIG (reference sequence). With 0 bases removed from V and 9 bases from J, the gap between germline ends came to 9 bases. Looking up the rest from reference TRBV30 and TRBJ1-6 gives the full variable domain: SQTIHQWPATLVQPVGSPLSLECTVEGTSNPNLYWYRQAAGRGLQLLFYSVGIGQISSEVPQNLSASRPQDRQFILSSKKLLLSDSGFYLCAWSVRLVSPLHFGNGTRLTVT.